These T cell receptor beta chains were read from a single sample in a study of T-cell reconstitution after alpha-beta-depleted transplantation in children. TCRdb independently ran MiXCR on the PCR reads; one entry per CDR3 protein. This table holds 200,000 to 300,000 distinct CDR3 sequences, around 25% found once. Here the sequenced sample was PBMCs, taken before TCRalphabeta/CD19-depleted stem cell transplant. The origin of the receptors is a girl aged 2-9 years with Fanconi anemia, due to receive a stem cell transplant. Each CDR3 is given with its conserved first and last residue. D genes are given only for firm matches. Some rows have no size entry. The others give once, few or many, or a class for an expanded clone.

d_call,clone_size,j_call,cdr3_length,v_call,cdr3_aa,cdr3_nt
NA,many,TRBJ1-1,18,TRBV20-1,CSARDPGTRGVGNTEAFF,TGCAGTGCTAGAGATCCAGGGACAAGGGGGGTAGGGAACACTGAAGCTTTCTTT
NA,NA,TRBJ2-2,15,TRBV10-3,CAISGARDLTGELFF,TGTGCCATCAGTGGCGCGAGGGACCTCACCGGGGAGCTGTTTTTT
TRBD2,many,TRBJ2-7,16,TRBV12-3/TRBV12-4,CASSPSLSGVSYEQYF,TGTGCCAGCAGTCCTTCTCTTAGCGGGGTCTCCTACGAGCAGTACTTC
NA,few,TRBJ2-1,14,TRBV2,CASSDRSRLNEQFF,TGTGCCAGCAGTGACAGGTCGCGACTCAATGAGCAGTTCTTC
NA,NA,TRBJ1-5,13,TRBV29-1,CSVDRGARQPQHF,TGCAGCGTTGATAGGGGGGCCAGGCAGCCCCAGCATTTT
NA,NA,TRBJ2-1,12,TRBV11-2,CASSPGANEQFF,TGTGCCAGCAGCCCCGGGGCCAATGAGCAGTTCTTC
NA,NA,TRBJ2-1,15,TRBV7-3,CASSLNGQMDNEQFF,TGTGCCAGCAGCTTAAACGGTCAGATGGACAATGAGCAGTTCTTC
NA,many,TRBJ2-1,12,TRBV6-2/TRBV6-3,CASGSSDLEQFF,TGTGCCAGCGGGTCTAGCGACCTTGAGCAGTTCTTC
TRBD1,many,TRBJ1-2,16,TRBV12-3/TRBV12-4,CASNLDPGTAFLGYTF,TGTGCCAGCAACTTAGACCCGGGGACAGCCTTCCTAGGCTACACCTTC
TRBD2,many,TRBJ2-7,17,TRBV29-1,CSVTTGLAGGVLYEQYF,TGCAGCGTCACTACGGGACTAGCGGGAGGGGTTCTGTACGAGCAGTACTTC
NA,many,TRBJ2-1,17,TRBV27,CASSLSISGLGYNEQFF,TGTGCCAGCAGTTTATCGATTTCGGGGTTGGGCTACAATGAGCAGTTCTTC
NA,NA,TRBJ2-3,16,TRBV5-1,CASSLGGGSSTDTQYF,TGCGCCAGCAGCTTGGGAGGGGGATCTAGCACAGATACGCAGTATTTT
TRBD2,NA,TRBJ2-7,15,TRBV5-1,CASSLGPAGGYEQYF,TGCGCCAGCAGCTTGGGACCAGCGGGGGGCTACGAGCAGTACTTC
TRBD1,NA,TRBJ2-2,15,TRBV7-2,CASSLQTGHTGELFF,TGTGCCAGCAGCTTACAGACAGGGCACACCGGGGAGCTGTTTTTT
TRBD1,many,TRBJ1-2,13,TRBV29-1,CSVELAGGYGYTF,TGCAGCGTTGAACTGGCAGGGGGATATGGCTACACCTTC
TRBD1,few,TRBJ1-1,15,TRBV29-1,CSVAPTGTGGTEAFF,TGCAGCGTTGCCCCGACCGGGACAGGGGGCACTGAAGCTTTCTTT
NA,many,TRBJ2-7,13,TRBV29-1,CSVVLDTAYEQYF,TGCAGCGTTGTATTGGACACAGCCTACGAGCAGTACTTC
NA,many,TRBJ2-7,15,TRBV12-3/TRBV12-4,CASSLSTVPNYEQYF,TGTGCCAGCAGTTTGTCGACAGTACCGAACTACGAGCAGTACTTC
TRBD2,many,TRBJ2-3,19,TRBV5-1,CASSPHPLGVAGGEDTQYF,TGCGCCAGCAGCCCGCACCCCCTCGGTGTAGCGGGGGGGGAGGATACGCAGTATTTT
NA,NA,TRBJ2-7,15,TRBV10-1,CASSGPSRDNYEQYF,TGCGCCAGCAGTGGTCCCTCCCGGGACAACTACGAGCAGTACTTC
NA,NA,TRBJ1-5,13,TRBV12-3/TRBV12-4,CASSSRNNQPQHF,TGTGCCAGCAGTTCACGGAACAATCAGCCCCAGCATTTT
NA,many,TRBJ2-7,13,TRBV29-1,CSVLTGSGYEQYF,TGCAGCGTCCTAACAGGTAGTGGCTACGAGCAGTACTTC
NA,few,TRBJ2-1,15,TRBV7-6,CASSLGSVSVGEQFF,TGTGCCAGCAGCTTGGGTAGCGTAAGTGTGGGTGAGCAGTTCTTC
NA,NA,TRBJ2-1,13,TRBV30,CAWNGHRYNEQFF,TGTGCCTGGAATGGGCACAGGTACAATGAGCAGTTCTTC
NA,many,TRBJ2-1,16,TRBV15,CATSRVSFWRSNEQFF,TGTGCCACCAGCAGAGTGAGCTTTTGGAGGAGCAATGAGCAGTTCTTC
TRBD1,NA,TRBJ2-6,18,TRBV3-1,CASSQQGQGSSGANVLTF,TGTGCCAGCAGCCAACAGGGACAGGGTTCCTCTGGGGCCAACGTCCTGACTTTC
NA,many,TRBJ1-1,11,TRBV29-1,CSVAQGGEAFF,TGCAGCGTCGCACAAGGGGGTGAAGCTTTCTTT
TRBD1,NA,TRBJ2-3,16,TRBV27,CASSLMDRAGTDTQYF,TGTGCCAGCAGTTTGATGGACAGGGCCGGCACAGATACGCAGTATTTT
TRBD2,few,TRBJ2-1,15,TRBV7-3,CASSSELAGANEQFF,TGTGCCAGCAGCTCCGAACTAGCGGGGGCAAATGAGCAGTTCTTC
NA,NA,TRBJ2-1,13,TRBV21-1,CASSYHYTGEQFF,TGTGCCAGCAGCTACCACTATACGGGTGAGCAGTTCTTC
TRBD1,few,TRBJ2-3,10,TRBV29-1,CSQGQGPQYF,TGCAGCCAGGGACAGGGTCCGCAGTATTTT
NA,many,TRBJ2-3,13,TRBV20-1,CSAIGGGTDTQYF,TGCAGTGCGATCGGCGGGGGCACAGATACGCAGTATTTT
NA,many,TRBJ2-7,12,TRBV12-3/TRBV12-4,CASSGGGYEQYF,TGTGCCAGCAGTGGGGGCGGGTACGAGCAGTACTTC
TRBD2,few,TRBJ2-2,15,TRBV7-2,CASSPGLARPGELFF,TGTGCCAGCAGCCCGGGACTAGCTAGACCCGGGGAGCTGTTTTTT
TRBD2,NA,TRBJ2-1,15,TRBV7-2,CASSPSGGLYNEQFF,TGTGCCAGCAGCCCTAGCGGGGGCCTCTACAATGAGCAGTTCTTC
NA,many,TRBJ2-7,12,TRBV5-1,CASSLVSHEQYF,TGCGCCAGCAGCTTAGTTTCCCACGAGCAGTACTTC
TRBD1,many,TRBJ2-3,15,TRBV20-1,CSGITGATSTDTQYF,TGCAGTGGTATCACAGGGGCTACGAGCACAGATACGCAGTATTTT
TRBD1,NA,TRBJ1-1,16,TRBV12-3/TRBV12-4,CASSFGTGDMNTEAFF,TGTGCCAGCAGTTTCGGGACAGGGGATATGAACACTGAAGCTTTCTTT
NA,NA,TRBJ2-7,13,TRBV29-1,CSVDRGWGREQYF,TGCAGCGTTGATAGGGGTTGGGGGCGGGAGCAGTACTTC
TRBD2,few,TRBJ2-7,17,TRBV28,CASSDLGTSLHSYEQYF,TGTGCCAGCAGCGACCTGGGGACTAGTTTGCACTCCTACGAGCAGTACTTC